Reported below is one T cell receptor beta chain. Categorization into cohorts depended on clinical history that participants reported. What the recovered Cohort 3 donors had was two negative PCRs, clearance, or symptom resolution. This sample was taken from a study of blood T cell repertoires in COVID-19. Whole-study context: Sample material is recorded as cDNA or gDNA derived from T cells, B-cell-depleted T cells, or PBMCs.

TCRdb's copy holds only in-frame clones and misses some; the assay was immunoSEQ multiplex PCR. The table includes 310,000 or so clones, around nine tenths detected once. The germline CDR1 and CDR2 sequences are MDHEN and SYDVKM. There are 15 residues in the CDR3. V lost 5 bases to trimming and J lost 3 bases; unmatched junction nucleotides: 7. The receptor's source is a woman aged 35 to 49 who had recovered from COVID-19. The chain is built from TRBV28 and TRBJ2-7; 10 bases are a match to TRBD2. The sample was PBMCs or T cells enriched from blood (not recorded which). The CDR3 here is CASSPSGSLDYEQYF. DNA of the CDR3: TGTGCCAGCAGTCCTAGCGGGAGTCTCGACTACGAGCAGTACTTC.